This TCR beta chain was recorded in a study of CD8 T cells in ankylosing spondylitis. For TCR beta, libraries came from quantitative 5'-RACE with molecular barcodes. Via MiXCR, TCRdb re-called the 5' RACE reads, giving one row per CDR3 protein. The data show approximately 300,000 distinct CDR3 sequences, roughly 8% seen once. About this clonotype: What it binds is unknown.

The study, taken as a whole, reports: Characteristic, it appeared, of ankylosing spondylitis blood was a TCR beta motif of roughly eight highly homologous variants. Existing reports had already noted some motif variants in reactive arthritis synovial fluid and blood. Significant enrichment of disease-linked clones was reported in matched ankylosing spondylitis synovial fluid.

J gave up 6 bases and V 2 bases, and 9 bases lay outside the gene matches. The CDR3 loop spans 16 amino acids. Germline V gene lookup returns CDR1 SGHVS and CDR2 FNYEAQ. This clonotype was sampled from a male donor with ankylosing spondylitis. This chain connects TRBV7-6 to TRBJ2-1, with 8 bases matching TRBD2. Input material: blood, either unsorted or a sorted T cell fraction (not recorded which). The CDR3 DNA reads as TGTGCCAGCAGCTTACGAGCGGGAGCTTTAACCAATGAGCAGTTCTTC. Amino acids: CASSLRAGALTNEQFF.